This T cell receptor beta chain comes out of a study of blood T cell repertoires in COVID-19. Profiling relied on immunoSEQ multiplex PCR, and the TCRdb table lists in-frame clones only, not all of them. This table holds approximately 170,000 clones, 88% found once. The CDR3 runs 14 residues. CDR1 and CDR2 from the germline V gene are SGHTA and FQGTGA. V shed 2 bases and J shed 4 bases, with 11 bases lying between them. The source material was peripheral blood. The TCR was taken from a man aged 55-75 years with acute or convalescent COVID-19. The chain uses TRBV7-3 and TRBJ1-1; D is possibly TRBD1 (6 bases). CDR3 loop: CASSLSSGVTEAFF. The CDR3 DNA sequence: TGTGCCAGCAGCTTATCCTCAGGGGTCACTGAAGCTTTCTTT.